Included here is one T cell receptor beta chain sequence, with context. The V gene's germline CDR1 is SGDLS and CDR2 YYNGEE. The CDR3 has 17 residues. V was clipped by 0 bases and J by 0 bases, with 13 bases between them. Healthy donors had no documented immune events, such as infections, while sampled. This specimen belongs to a study of identifying expanded T cells in peripheral blood. TCRdb's copy holds only in-frame clones and misses some; the assay was immunoSEQ multiplex PCR. The table shows approximately 130,000 clones, with 75% to 90% occurring only once. This clonotype was obtained from a person aged 18 to 70 in good health. The sample comprised blood. The gene calls are TRBV9 and TRBJ2-1; maybe TRBD2 (5 bases). The chain's CDR3 is CASSVDVSVSSYNEQFF. The CDR3 nucleotides read TGTGCCAGCAGCGTAGACGTTAGCGTGAGCTCCTACAATGAGCAGTTCTTC. The variable domain in full, completed from reference TRBV9 and TRBJ2-1, reads DSGVTQTPKHLITATGQRVTLRCSPRSGDLSVYWYQQSLDQGLQFLIQYYNGEERAKGNILERFSAQQFPDLHSELNLSSLELGDSALYFCASSVDVSVSSYNEQFFGPGTRLTVL.